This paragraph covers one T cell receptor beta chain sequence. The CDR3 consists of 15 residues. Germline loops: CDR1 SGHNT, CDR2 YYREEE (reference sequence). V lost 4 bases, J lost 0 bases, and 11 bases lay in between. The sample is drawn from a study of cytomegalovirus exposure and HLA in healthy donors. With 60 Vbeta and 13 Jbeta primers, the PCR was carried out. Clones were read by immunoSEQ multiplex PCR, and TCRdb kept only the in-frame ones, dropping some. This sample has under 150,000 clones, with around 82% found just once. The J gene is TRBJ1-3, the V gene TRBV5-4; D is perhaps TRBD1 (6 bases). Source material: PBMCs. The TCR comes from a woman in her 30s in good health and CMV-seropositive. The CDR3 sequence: CASSTDSYSGNTIYF. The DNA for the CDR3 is TGTGCCAGCAGCACGGACAGTTACTCTGGAAACACCATATATTTT.